This TCR beta chain was captured by sequencing in a study of cytomegalovirus exposure and HLA in healthy donors. Study-level points and caveats: Association of a missense DCLRE1C variant with TCR beta V- and J-gene trimming was reported in a later analysis. The Asian-associated ancestry cluster reportedly had fewer N-insertions than the 666-donor mean in a later analysis. Indistinguishable V segments, including TRBV6-2 and TRBV6-3, were excluded. Among CMV-associated TCR beta chains, most appeared HLA-restricted in a later analysis.

V shed 0 bases and J shed 1 base, with 7 bases lying between them. The germline V gene encodes CDR1 SGHRS and CDR2 YFSETQ. The CDR3 is made up of 14 amino acids. About this clone: Antigen specificity is unknown. The same CDR3 can be traced to other DNA sequences in this sample.

60 Vbeta and 13 Jbeta primers were used in PCR. This table comes from immunoSEQ multiplex PCR, and its TCRdb copy is limited to in-frame clones, with some not included. The data hold under 200,000 clones, with around 85% observed a single time. This TCR came from a male donor in good health and CMV-seronegative. Sequencing was performed on PBMCs. The rearrangement uses TRBV5-1 and TRBJ1-1, with D perhaps TRBD1 (5 bases). The CDR3 loop reads CASSLGGQNTEAFF. The CDR3 nucleotides read TGCGCCAGCAGCTTGGGAGGACAGAACACTGAAGCTTTCTTT. The full variable domain, completed using reference TRBV5-1 and TRBJ1-1, is KAGVTQTPRYLIKTRGQQVTLSCSPISGHRSVSWYQQTPGQGLQFLFEYFSETQRNKGNFPGRFSGRQFSNSRSEMNVSTLELGDSALYLCASSLGGQNTEAFFGQGTRLTVV.